These 17 T cell receptor beta chains came from one sample sequenced in a study of CD4 and CD8 cells across lung adenocarcinoma regions. MiXCR was run by TCRdb on the PCR reads, yielding one entry per CDR3 protein. This sample has 20,000 to 25,000 distinct CDR3 sequences; around 51% occur once, and the top ten carry 25% to 30%. Sequencing was done on a sample of CD8+ T cells from the center of a lung tumor. The origin of the receptors is a female donor with lung adenocarcinoma. The CD4 and CD8 labels of this study may be unreliable.

In this sample, this clonotype turned up many times. V is TRBV28 and J is TRBJ2-1; D remains ambiguous. TRBJ2-5 explains the end of the DNA better; the J call may be wrong. This CDR3 is 14 amino acids long. The germline V gene has CDR1 MDHEN and CDR2 SYDVKM. The CDR3 region is CASSLGHSKETQYF. The CDR3 nucleotides read TGTGCCAGCAGTTTAGGCCACAGCAAAGAGACCCAGTACTTC.

This clonotype was seen a few times. At one of its ends the junction is not consistent with the germline gene, which may arise from a read error. Written as DNA, the CDR3 is TGTGCCAGCGGGGGACGGGACCAAGAGATCCAGTACTTC. This codes for CASGGRDQEIQYF. V is TRBV27 and J is TRBJ2-1, with D possibly called TRBD1 or TRBD2 (5 bases each). The last part of the DNA fits TRBJ2-5 better; the J call may be wrong. Germline values: CDR1 MNHEY, CDR2 SMNVEV (reference sequence). The CDR3 is made up of 13 amino acids.

This clonotype was recorded once. The junction and the germline gene differ at one end; a read error may be behind it. The genes are TRBV10-2 and TRBJ2-5, with 7 positions matching TRBD2. The CDR3 extends over 14 amino acids. Germline values: CDR1 WSHSY, CDR2 SAAADI. CDR3: CAGLGERDSETQYF. The CDR3 DNA sequence: TGCGCCGGGCTCGGGGAGCGGGACTCAGAGACGCAGTACTTT.

A word on this clonotype: Compared with germline, one end of the junction differs, possibly owing to a read error. This rearrangement joins TRBV12-3 or TRBV12-4 to TRBJ2-5; 9 bases align to TRBD1. This CDR3 has 18 residues. CDR3: CASSAPGTGFRDTETQYF. Written as DNA, the CDR3 is TGTGCCAGCAGTGCCCCGGGGACAGGGTTTCGGGACACAGAGACGCAGTACTTC.

The table lists this clonotype with a few counts. V usage is TRBV6-1 and J usage is TRBJ2-5; 10 bases line up with TRBD1. The J call may be incorrect, as the DNA end agrees better with TRBJ2-7. In germline, CDR1 is MNHNS, CDR2 SASEGT. The CDR3 loop spans 14 amino acids. This CDR3 is CASRPDRGPYEQYF. CDR3 DNA sequence: TGTGCCAGCAGACCCGACAGGGGGCCGTACGAGCAGTACTTC.

The genes are TRBV25-1 and TRBJ2-5; TRBD1 matches 11 bases. With 6 bases clipped from V and 5 bases from J, the junction kept 5 bases outside the gene matches. This CDR3 has 14 amino acids. Germline CDR1 and CDR2: MGHDK and SYGVNS. The CDR3 is CASRGTGGGETQYF. Here the CDR3 DNA reads TGTGCCAGCAGGGGGACAGGGGGAGGCGAGACCCAGTACTTC.

This clonotype was recorded a few times. V usage is TRBV24-1 and J usage is TRBJ2-5; 12 positions match TRBD1. Germline CDR1 KGHDR, CDR2 SFDVKD. The CDR3 loop spans 16 amino acids. Losses at the gene ends were 3 bases for V and 4 bases for J; bases not matched to a gene: 5. The CDR3 protein is CATSDTPGQGAETQYF. The CDR3 DNA reads TGTGCCACCAGTGATACCCCGGGACAGGGGGCAGAGACCCAGTACTTC.

CDR3 DNA sequence: TGTGCCAGCAGCACAGGGGGAGTCCTAGGTGAGCAGTTCTTC. It translates to CASSTGGVLGEQFF. The rearrangement uses TRBV7-2 and TRBJ2-1; 8 bases fit TRBD1. Trimming at V came to 5 bases and at J to 9 bases, leaving 9 bases not matched to a gene. Germline loops: CDR1 SGHTA, CDR2 FQGNSA. The CDR3 is 14 amino acids.

Turning to this clonotype: Germline and junction disagree at one end, which may indicate a read error. The chain uses TRBV10-2 and TRBJ2-3; 7 nucleotides match TRBD2. The germline gives CDR1 WSHSY, CDR2 SAAADI. CDR3 length equals 15 residues. The CDR3 spells CARGTGGRYKETQYF. The CDR3 bases are TGCGCCAGGGGTACGGGGGGACGGTACAAAGAGACCCAGTATTTC.

The V gene is TRBV10-1, the J gene TRBJ2-2, with 9 bases identical to TRBD2. V lost 4 bases and J lost 1; bases outside the gene matches: 1. Germline-derived CDR1 and CDR2 are WNHNN and SYGVQD (reference sequence). The length of the CDR3 is 15 residues. The CDR3: CASSASGMNTGELFF. CDR3 nucleotides: TGCGCCAGCAGTGCTAGCGGGATGAACACCGGGGAGCTGTTTTTT.

This clonotype has more than one count but fewer than ten. The V gene is TRBV27, the J gene TRBJ2-5, with 7 bases fitting TRBD1. With the DNA end fitting TRBJ2-7 better, the J assignment may be wrong. Germline assignment: CDR1 MNHEY and CDR2 SMNVEV (reference sequence). The CDR3 runs 14 residues. CDR3 loop: CASRSGDSLGEQYF. The DNA for the CDR3 is TGTGCCAGCAGGTCCGGGGACAGCCTGGGCGAGCAGTACTTC.

To note about this clonotype: No conserved phenylalanine or tryptophan is present at the end of the CDR3, so a read error is the likely explanation. The chain couples TRBV10-2 to TRBJ2-5; TRBD1 aligns across 9 bases. CDR3 size: 14 residues. Germline V gene sequence: CDR1 WSHSY, CDR2 SAAADI. CDR3 residues: CASSLQGARETQYV. For the CDR3, the DNA is TGCGCCAGCAGTCTACAGGGGGCGAGAGAGACGCAGTACGTC.

The chain joins TRBV25-1 to TRBJ2-1, with D perhaps TRBD2 (6 bases). The CDR3 runs 16 residues. V shed 4 bases and J shed 0 bases, with 13 bases lying between them. CDR1 and CDR2 from the germline V gene are MGHDK and SYGVNS. CDR3 protein: CASSGARGSSYNEQFF. CDR3 DNA sequence: TGTGCCAGCAGTGGGGCCCGGGGGAGCTCCTACAATGAGCAGTTCTTC.

This clonotype was counted ten times or more. This chain links TRBV4-1 with TRBJ2-5; D may be TRBD1 or TRBD2 (5 bases each). Per the germline V gene, CDR1 is MGHRA and CDR2 is YSYEKL. The CDR3 totals 15 residues. V dropped 0 bases and J dropped 5 bases, with 13 bases sitting between them. The CDR3 region has the DNA TGCGCCAGCAGCCAAGATTTCCGGGACGGGGAGACCCAGTACTTC. Its protein is CASSQDFRDGETQYF.

This clonotype is medium-sized (0.01 to 0.1%) within its sample. The J gene is TRBJ1-1, the V gene TRBV7-2; 7 bases are shared with TRBD1. In germline, CDR1 is SGHTA, CDR2 FQGNSA. The CDR3 extends over 15 amino acids. Trimming cost V 1 base and J 8 bases; bases outside gene matches: 10. CDR3 nucleotide sequence: TGTGCCAGCAGCTTAGAGGGGGCTGGGAGGAGCGAAGCTTTCTTT. Translation gives CASSLEGAGRSEAFF.

A remark on this clonotype: At one end, the junction sequence differs from germline, possibly due to a read error. This chain uses TRBV6-1 with TRBJ2-5, with D perhaps TRBD1 (6 bases). The DNA end is more similar to TRBJ2-3, so the J call may be wrong. The CDR3 is 14 residues long. Germline CDR1 reads MNHNS; CDR2 reads SASEGT. The CDR3 nucleotides read TGTGCGGGCAGTGGGGGCGGTGGCACAGAGACGCAGTATTTT. Protein sequence: CAGSGGGGTETQYF.

This clonotype has at least ten counts. The chain is built from TRBV3-1 and TRBJ2-1; 10 bases map to TRBD2. Germline lookup yields CDR1 LGHDT and CDR2 YNNKEL (reference sequence). After removal of 5 bases from V and 7 bases from J, the junction contained 5 bases not matched to a gene. The CDR3 totals 14 residues. CDR3 protein: CASSLAGGKNEQFF. CDR3 in DNA: TGTGCCAGCAGCTTAGCGGGAGGTAAGAATGAGCAGTTCTTC.